The clone carrying this T cell receptor (beta chain) came up once. The source of the sample is a study of sequential checkpoint blockade in melanoma. Study in general: First-line arms were nivolumab then ipilimumab, or the reverse, randomized 1:1. Each arm's sequence ended with maintenance nivolumab.

The CDR3 is 17 residues long. The ends were cut back, 9 bases at V and 4 bases at J, with 27 bases in the middle. Germline loops: CDR1 LNHDA, CDR2 SQIVND (reference sequence). The treatment denotes: randomized to nivolumab then ipilimumab (arm A) or the reverse (arm B). Live CD3+CD8+ CD19− CD56− cells were sorted from PBMCs. Method: immunoSEQ multiplex PCR; TCRdb's copy keeps in-frame clones and lacks some. Counted here are over 20,000 clones, around 80% occurring once; the ten biggest clones make up roughly 30%. The sample in question was CD8+ T cells sorted from blood (inferred from file names), obtained from a patient given nivolumab and ipilimumab in sequence. The genes are TRBV19 and TRBJ1-2; a possible D gene is TRBD1 (5 bases). This clonotype was sampled from a human donor with melanoma. Written as DNA, the CDR3 is TGTGCCAGCGGCCGTGGGGGAGGGCCCGGCTTACTCTATGGCTACACCTTC. Amino acid sequence: CASGRGGGPGLLYGYTF. Filled out from reference TRBV19 and TRBJ1-2, the complete variable domain reads DGGITQSPKYLFRKEGQNVTLSCEQNLNHDAMYWYRQDPGQGLRLIYYSQIVNDFQKGDIAEGYSVSREKKESFPLTVTSAQKNPTAFYLCASGRGGGPGLLYGYTFGSGTRLTVV.